This TCR beta chain emerged from a study of a mutant IDH1 vaccine in newly diagnosed glioma. About the research overall: Treatment recipients were about 62% male and around 40% female, and their mean age was about 40 years. Study-wide findings and caveats: The occurrence of vaccine-induced immune responses was seen in 90% to 95% of patients. Changes in top peripheral clonotypes did not appear linked to pseudoprogression.

Of note for this clone: Its antigen is still unknown.

The time point denotes: week 35, safety follow-up. Every vaccine dose comprised 300 ug of mutant IDH1 20-mer peptide plus topical imiquimod. TCRdb keeps only in-frame clones here, not all; method: immunoSEQ multiplex PCR. The sample contains tens of thousands of clones, about nine tenths of which appear only once. The CDR3 is made up of 15 amino acids. Germline CDR1 MDHEN, CDR2 SYDVKM. The V segment lost 2 bases and the J segment 6 bases; nucleotides outside the gene matches: 5. Specimen: PBMCs, collected from a glioma patient whose treatment included an IDH1 peptide vaccine. This chain connects TRBV28 to TRBJ1-1, with 11 bases identical to TRBD1. This receptor was taken from a man between 35 and 55 years old with glioma. CDR3 loop: CASSLERTGGPEAFF. The CDR3 bases are TGTGCCAGCAGTTTAGAGAGGACAGGGGGCCCTGAAGCTTTCTTT.